A selection of T cell receptor beta chains follows, all from one sample in a study of siplizumab effects on memory and regulatory T cells. Data came from immunoSEQ multiplex PCR; TCRdb stores just in-frame clones and leaves some out. This table has about 56,000 clones, less than 98% appearing once. Material for sequencing was naive CD8+ T cells sorted from blood. The receptors derive from a human donor in good health. CDR3s include the opening cysteine and the closing phenylalanine or tryptophan. D genes are given only for firm matches. Clone size is given for some rows only: seen once, a few or many times, or a class if the clone is expanded.

>TRBV30|TRBJ2-3|TRBD1|-
CAWSGGQGPDTQYF
TGTGCCTGGAGTGGGGGACAGGGACCAGATACGCAGTATTTT
>TRBV15|TRBJ1-2|TRBD1|-
CATSRDKWDRGDGYTF
TGTGCCACCAGCAGAGATAAATGGGACAGGGGAGATGGCTACACCTTC
>TRBV18|TRBJ2-3|-|-
CASSPEQGFPSTDTQYF
TGTGCCAGCTCACCAGAACAGGGCTTCCCCTCCACAGATACGCAGTATTTT
>TRBV19|TRBJ1-1|-|-
CASSISGNTEAFF
TGTGCCAGTAGTATTTCCGGGAACACTGAAGCTTTCTTT
>TRBV5-4|TRBJ2-7|-|-
CASSLALRGEQYF
TGTGCCAGCAGCTTGGCACTGCGAGGCGAGCAGTACTTC
>TRBV7-6|TRBJ2-5|-|-
CASSPRDSLRETQYF
TGTGCCAGCAGCCCCAGGGACTCGCTCCGAGAGACCCAGTACTTC
>TRBV28|TRBJ2-7|-|-
CASSSEGTTYEQYF
TGTGCCAGCAGTTCCGAGGGGACCACCTACGAGCAGTACTTC
>TRBV5-6|TRBJ2-1|TRBD2|-
CASSVRIAGGFPEQFF
TGTGCCAGCAGCGTACGAATAGCGGGAGGTTTTCCTGAGCAGTTCTTC
>TRBV29-1|TRBJ2-1|-|-
CSVEDLRVEQFF
TGCAGCGTTGAAGATCTTAGGGTTGAGCAGTTCTTC
>TRBV7-9|TRBJ2-1|-|-
CASSPEGERNEQFF
TGTGCCAGCAGCCCCGAAGGTGAGAGGAATGAGCAGTTCTTC
>TRBV6-5|TRBJ2-3|-|-
CAKTGGPSGTDTQYF
TGTGCCAAGACCGGAGGGCCGTCTGGCACAGATACGCAGTATTTT
>TRBV5-1|TRBJ1-5|-|-
CASSSRPQHF
TGCGCCAGCAGCTCGAGGCCCCAGCATTTT
>TRBV13|TRBJ2-3|TRBD2|-
CASSSTSGSFEDTQYF
TGTGCCAGCAGTTCGACTAGCGGGAGCTTCGAAGATACGCAGTATTTT
>TRBV7-2|TRBJ2-1|TRBD2|-
CASSHSGSSYNEQFF
TGTGCCAGCAGCCATAGCGGGAGCTCCTACAATGAGCAGTTCTTC
>TRBV13|TRBJ2-4|-|-
CASSLEGDRAKNIQYF
TGTGCCAGCAGCTTAGAGGGAGATAGGGCCAAAAACATTCAGTACTTC
>TRBV9|TRBJ2-2|TRBD2|-
CASSVDLAGLGNTGELFF
TGTGCCAGCAGCGTAGATCTAGCGGGACTAGGGAACACCGGGGAGCTGTTTTTT
>TRBV28|TRBJ2-7|TRBD2|-
CASSFRTSGSYEQYF
TGTGCCAGCAGTTTTAGGACTAGCGGATCCTACGAGCAGTACTTC
>TRBV30|TRBJ2-7|-|once
CAWMPGAEYEQYF
TGTGCCTGGATGCCCGGAGCGGAATACGAGCAGTACTTC
>TRBV2|TRBJ2-1|-|-
CAGGVGSSYNEQFF
TGTGCAGGGGGAGTGGGCAGCTCCTACAATGAGCAGTTCTTC
>TRBV7-2|TRBJ2-5|TRBD1|-
CASRPGYGGQETQYF
TGTGCCAGCAGACCGGGATATGGGGGACAGGAGACCCAGTACTTC
>TRBV5-3|TRBJ1-4|-|once
CARSLYRLGNEKLFF
TGTGCCAGAAGCTTGTATCGGTTGGGTAATGAAAAACTGTTTTTT
>TRBV14|TRBJ2-1|-|-
CASSQHGTPGNEQFF
TGTGCCAGCAGCCAACACGGGACCCCAGGCAATGAGCAGTTCTTC
>TRBV21-1|TRBJ2-1|-|-
CASSKGGTDKPNEQFF
TGTGCCAGCAGCAAGGGCGGGACAGATAAACCCAATGAGCAGTTCTTC